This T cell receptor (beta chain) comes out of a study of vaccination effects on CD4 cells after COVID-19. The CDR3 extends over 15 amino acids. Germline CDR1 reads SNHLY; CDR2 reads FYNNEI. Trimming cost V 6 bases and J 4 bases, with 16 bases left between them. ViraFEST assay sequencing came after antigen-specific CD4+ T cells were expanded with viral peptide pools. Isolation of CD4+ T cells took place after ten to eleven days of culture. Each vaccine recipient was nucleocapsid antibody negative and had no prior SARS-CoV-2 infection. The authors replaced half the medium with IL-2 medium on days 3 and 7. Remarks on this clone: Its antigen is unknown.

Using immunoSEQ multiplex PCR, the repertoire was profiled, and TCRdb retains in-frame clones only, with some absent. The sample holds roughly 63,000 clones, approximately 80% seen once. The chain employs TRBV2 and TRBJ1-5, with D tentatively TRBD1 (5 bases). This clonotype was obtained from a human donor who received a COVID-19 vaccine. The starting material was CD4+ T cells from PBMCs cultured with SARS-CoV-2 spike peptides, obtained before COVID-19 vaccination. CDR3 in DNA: TGTGCCAGCAGCCGAGACCGGGACCGGAATCAGCCCCAGCATTTT. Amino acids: CASSRDRDRNQPQHF.